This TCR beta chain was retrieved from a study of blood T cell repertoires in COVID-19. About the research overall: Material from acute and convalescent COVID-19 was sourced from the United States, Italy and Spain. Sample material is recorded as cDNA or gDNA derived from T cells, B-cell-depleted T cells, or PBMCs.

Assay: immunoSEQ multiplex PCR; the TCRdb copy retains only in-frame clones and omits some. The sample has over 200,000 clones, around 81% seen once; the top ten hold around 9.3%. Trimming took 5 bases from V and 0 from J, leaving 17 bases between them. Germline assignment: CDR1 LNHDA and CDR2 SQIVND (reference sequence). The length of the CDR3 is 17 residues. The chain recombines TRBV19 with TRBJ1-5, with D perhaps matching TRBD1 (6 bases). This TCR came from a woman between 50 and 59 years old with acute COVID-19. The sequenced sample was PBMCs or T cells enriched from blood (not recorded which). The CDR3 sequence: CASSSSYRVDSNQPQHF. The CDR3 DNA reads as TGTGCCAGTAGTTCCTCTTACAGGGTGGATAGCAATCAGCCCCAGCATTTT.